Following are 9 T cell receptor beta chains from one sample sequenced in a study of tumor and adjacent non-tumor tissue in lung cancer. RNA was extracted from bulk tissue without any cell sorting. TCRbeta libraries were built with three rounds of nested PCR, modified from ARM-PCR. Using its own MiXCR run on the multiplex PCR reads, TCRdb lists one record per CDR3 protein. The sample shows about 75,000 distinct CDR3 sequences, 60% to 85% of them seen only once. The sequencing input was lung tumor tissue. The receptors were gathered from a woman in her forties or fifties with non-small cell lung cancer.

On this clonotype itself: A read error is likely, as this CDR3 ends without the conserved phenylalanine or tryptophan. The chain links TRBV30 to TRBJ2-1; no firm D call. The CDR3 spans 13 residues. The V end lost 1 base, the J end lost 8 bases, and 12 bases lay between the germline ends. Germline values: CDR1 GTSNPN, CDR2 SVGIG (reference sequence). The CDR3 spells CAWSALGVHEQFI. For the CDR3, the DNA is TGTGCCTGGAGTGCCTTAGGCGTCCATGAGCAGTTCATC.

To note about this clonotype: At one boundary the junction diverges from the germline segment, which might be a read error. The V and J genes are TRBV11-2 and TRBJ2-3, with 8 bases identical to TRBD1. CDR3 size: 13 residues. Germline CDR1 SGHAT, CDR2 FQNNGV. The chain's CDR3 is CASSLDRGDGQYF. DNA for the CDR3: TGTGCAAGCAGCTTAGACAGGGGAGATGGGCAGTATTTT.

Details on this clonotype: The junction does not match germline at one end; this may be a read error. The rearrangement joins TRBV6-1 to TRBJ1-5; tentatively, D is TRBD1 (5 bases). The CDR3 has 16 amino acids. Germline V gene sequence: CDR1 MNHNS, CDR2 SASEGT. The DNA of the CDR3 is TGTGCCAACAGCCTCCCGAGGGGCCTCGAGAATCGGCCCCAGCATTTT. This sequence encodes CANSLPRGLENRPQHF.

Notes on this clonotype: Because the CDR3 is missing its conserved closing phenylalanine or tryptophan, this is likely a read error. The gene calls are TRBV11-2 and TRBJ2-3; D gene uncertain. The DNA end is more similar to TRBJ1-5, so the J call may be wrong. The CDR3 runs to 13 residues. Germline-derived CDR1 and CDR2 are SGHAT and FQNNGV. Here the CDR3 DNA reads TGTGCCAGCAGCTTAGATCGGGCATATACGCAGCATTCT. Its protein product is CASSLDRAYTQHS.

The CDR3 DNA reads as TGCGCCAGCAGACGAGAGGGGCAGGGCAATCAGCCCCAGCATTTT. It specifies CASRREGQGNQPQHF. The chain has TRBV4-1 and TRBJ1-5; D is possibly TRBD1 (5 bases). V lost 6 bases and J 2 bases, leaving 14 bases between the germline ends. Germline V gene sequence: CDR1 MGHRA, CDR2 YSYEKL. The CDR3 is 15 residues long.

On this clonotype itself: A junction boundary mismatches the germline segment, possibly from a read error. The chain recombines TRBV11-2 with TRBJ2-1; D remains ambiguous. In germline, CDR1 is SGHAT, CDR2 FQNNGV. The CDR3 extends over 14 amino acids. The DNA for the CDR3 is TGTGTCAGCAGATATGGCAGTGCCGACAATGAGCAGTTCTTC. Residues: CVSRYGSADNEQFF. The full variable domain, with the rest looked up from reference TRBV11-2 and TRBJ2-1, is EAGVAQSPRYKIIEKRQSVAFWCNPISGHATLYWYQQILGQGPKLLIQFQNNGVVDDSQLPKDRFSAERLKGVDSTLKIQPAKLEDSAVYLCVSRYGSADNEQFFGPGTRLTVL.

As for this clonotype: The conserved phenylalanine or tryptophan is not found at the CDR3 terminus, so this likely reflects a read error. This chain links TRBV5-5 with TRBJ2-7; perhaps TRBD2 as D (8 bases). From germline, CDR1 is SGHKS and CDR2 YYEKEE (reference sequence). CDR3 length: 13 amino acids. CDR3: CVSSGGQLYEQYL. Written as DNA, the CDR3 is TGTGTTAGCAGCGGGGGACAGCTGTACGAGCAGTACTTA.

Concerning this clonotype itself: This could be a read error, since a much larger clone is one nucleotide away. This chain links TRBV28 with TRBJ2-2; 11 nucleotides line up with TRBD2. The germline gives CDR1 MDHEN, CDR2 SYDVKM. This CDR3 has 17 amino acids. In DNA, the CDR3 is TGTGCCAGCAGTATAAATAGCGGGAGGGCCAGCACCGTGGAGCTGTTTTTT. It translates to CASSINSGRASTVELFF.

This clonotype was counted a few times. The chain carries TRBV7-9 and TRBJ2-1; D uncertain. Trimming removed 6 bases at V and 9 bases at J, with 21 bases between. The CDR3 has 15 residues. Germline V CDR1 and CDR2: SEHNR, FQNEAQ (reference sequence). The DNA for the CDR3 is TGTGCCAGCAGTCCTCTCAACATACACTCGGGTGAGCAGTTCTTC. It is translated as CASSPLNIHSGEQFF.